This is a list of T cell receptor beta chains from one sample in a study of vaccination and CD4 T cells after COVID-19. TCRdb re-called the PCR reads with MiXCR, one entry per CDR3 protein. Of under 15,000 distinct CDR3 sequences in the sample, 64% were seen once. Their target antigens are unknown. The material sequenced was CD4+ T cells from blood, cultured in vitro. These receptors were obtained from a human donor who had recovered from COVID-19. CDR3s include the opening cysteine and the closing phenylalanine or tryptophan. D genes are given only for firm matches. Not all rows give a size; the values are once, few, many and, for expanded clones, a class.

D: TRBD1
J: TRBJ2-2
V: TRBV7-8
size: -
CDR3: CASSLGGRGSPGELFF
DNA: TGTGCCAGCAGCTTAGGTGGCAGGGGGTCCCCCGGGGAGCTGTTTTTT

D: TRBD1
J: TRBJ2-3
V: TRBV20-1
size: few
CDR3: CSARGQGVFTDTQYF
DNA: TGCAGTGCGAGGGGACAGGGGGTATTTACAGATACGCAGTATTTT

D: -
J: TRBJ1-3
V: TRBV19
size: -
CDR3: CASSTDSRAGNTIYF
DNA: TGTGCCAGTAGTACAGACAGCCGAGCTGGAAACACCATATATTTT

D: -
J: TRBJ2-1
V: TRBV19
size: once
CDR3: CASSIDWGGLYNEQFF
DNA: TGTGCCAGTAGTATAGATTGGGGAGGCTTGTACAATGAGCAGTTCTTC

D: -
J: TRBJ2-3
V: TRBV5-8
size: -
CDR3: CASSFRSTDTQYF
DNA: TGTGCCAGCAGCTTTCGCAGCACAGATACGCAGTATTTT

D: TRBD2
J: TRBJ2-5
V: TRBV2
size: -
CDR3: CASTRRGGGQETQYF
DNA: TGTGCCAGCACCCGACGGGGCGGGGGGCAAGAGACCCAGTACTTC

D: TRBD1
J: TRBJ2-3
V: TRBV7-2
size: -
CDR3: CASRRTGTSTDTQYF
DNA: TGTGCCAGCCGCAGGACAGGGACATCCACAGATACGCAGTATTTT

D: TRBD1
J: TRBJ1-1
V: TRBV7-8
size: -
CDR3: CASSLADRVTNTEAFF
DNA: TGTGCCAGCAGCTTAGCCGACAGGGTCACGAACACTGAAGCTTTCTTT

D: TRBD1
J: TRBJ2-7
V: TRBV6-4
size: -
CDR3: CASSDRDRLDYEQYF
DNA: TGTGCCAGCAGTGACCGGGACAGGTTAGACTACGAGCAGTACTTC

D: -
J: TRBJ2-7
V: TRBV20-1
size: -
CDR3: CSARSTSREQYF
DNA: TGCAGTGCTAGATCGACTAGTCGGGAGCAGTACTTC

D: TRBD2
J: TRBJ2-1
V: TRBV20-1
size: few
CDR3: CSARDPLAGGNEQFF
DNA: TGCAGTGCTAGAGATCCGCTAGCGGGAGGCAATGAGCAGTTCTTC

D: TRBD2
J: TRBJ2-2
V: TRBV20-1
size: few
CDR3: CSARDEGGPHTGELFF
DNA: TGCAGTGCTAGAGACGAGGGAGGGCCGCACACCGGGGAGCTGTTTTTT

D: -
J: TRBJ1-1
V: TRBV7-2
size: -
CDR3: CASTLDVQYTEAFF
DNA: TGTGCCAGCACCCTAGACGTACAGTACACTGAAGCTTTCTTT

D: -
J: TRBJ2-7
V: TRBV30
size: -
CDR3: CAWSVRPGVGEQYF
DNA: TGTGCCTGGAGTGTACGGCCGGGGGTAGGAGAGCAGTACTTC

D: TRBD2
J: TRBJ2-7
V: TRBV7-9
size: few
CDR3: CASSLGGRGRTYEQYF
DNA: TGTGCCAGCAGCTTAGGCGGGAGGGGCCGTACCTACGAGCAGTACTTC

D: TRBD1
J: TRBJ1-1
V: TRBV20-1
size: -
CDR3: CSARDGDRGWDTEAFF
DNA: TGCAGTGCTAGAGATGGGGACAGGGGCTGGGACACTGAAGCTTTCTTT

D: TRBD1
J: TRBJ2-7
V: TRBV10-3
size: -
CDR3: CAISPTGGRYEQYF
DNA: TGTGCCATCAGTCCTACAGGGGGCAGGTACGAGCAGTACTTC

D: -
J: TRBJ2-7
V: TRBV7-2
size: few
CDR3: CASSLRGVREQYF
DNA: TGTGCCAGCAGCTTACGGGGAGTCAGGGAGCAGTACTTC

D: -
J: TRBJ1-1
V: TRBV19
size: -
CDR3: CASKRSPGGNTEAFF
DNA: TGTGCCAGTAAGAGATCACCCGGGGGGAACACTGAAGCTTTCTTT

D: -
J: TRBJ2-3
V: TRBV10-3
size: few
CDR3: CAISRPNTDTQYF
DNA: TGTGCCATCAGTCGACCTAACACAGATACGCAGTATTTT

D: TRBD1
J: TRBJ1-6
V: TRBV20-1
size: -
CDR3: CSATRTGGLDSPLHF
DNA: TGCAGTGCTACCCGGACAGGGGGCTTGGATTCACCCCTCCACTTT

D: -
J: TRBJ1-5
V: TRBV10-3
size: -
CDR3: CAISESGGSNQPQHF
DNA: TGTGCCATCAGTGAGTCGGGGGGGAGCAATCAGCCCCAGCATTTT

D: TRBD2
J: TRBJ2-7
V: TRBV19
size: -
CDR3: CASSTRQRGRPYEQYF
DNA: TGTGCCAGTAGTACCCGACAGCGGGGGCGCCCCTACGAGCAGTACTTC

D: TRBD1
J: TRBJ1-6
V: TRBV27
size: few
CDR3: CASSPLQGAGSPLHF
DNA: TGTGCCAGCAGTCCGCTACAGGGGGCCGGTTCACCCCTCCACTTT

D: -
J: TRBJ1-5
V: TRBV12-3/TRBV12-4
size: -
CDR3: CASSLGGTVQPQHF
DNA: TGTGCCAGCAGTTTGGGTGGAACGGTTCAGCCCCAGCATTTT

D: -
J: TRBJ1-2
V: TRBV7-9
size: -
CDR3: CASSSSRRGIYGYTF
DNA: TGTGCCAGCAGCTCCAGCAGGAGAGGGATCTATGGCTACACCTTC

D: -
J: TRBJ2-5
V: TRBV7-9
size: once
CDR3: CASSLLARGEETQYF
DNA: TGTGCCAGCAGCTTATTGGCTAGGGGGGAAGAGACCCAGTACTTC

D: -
J: TRBJ1-5
V: TRBV27
size: once
CDR3: CASSLRSPVGRQGNQPQHF
DNA: TGTGCCAGCAGTTTAAGGTCCCCCGTAGGGCGTCAAGGCAATCAGCCCCAGCATTTT

D: TRBD1
J: TRBJ2-1
V: TRBV28
size: -
CDR3: CASSLLDREYPEQFF
DNA: TGTGCCAGCAGTTTGCTGGACAGGGAATACCCTGAGCAGTTCTTC

D: -
J: TRBJ2-5
V: TRBV6-1
size: -
CDR3: CASSQGWETQYF
DNA: TGTGCCAGCAGTCAAGGATGGGAGACCCAGTACTTC

D: TRBD1
J: TRBJ2-5
V: TRBV20-1
size: -
CDR3: CSAGQEETQYF
DNA: TGCAGTGCCGGACAGGAAGAGACCCAGTACTTC